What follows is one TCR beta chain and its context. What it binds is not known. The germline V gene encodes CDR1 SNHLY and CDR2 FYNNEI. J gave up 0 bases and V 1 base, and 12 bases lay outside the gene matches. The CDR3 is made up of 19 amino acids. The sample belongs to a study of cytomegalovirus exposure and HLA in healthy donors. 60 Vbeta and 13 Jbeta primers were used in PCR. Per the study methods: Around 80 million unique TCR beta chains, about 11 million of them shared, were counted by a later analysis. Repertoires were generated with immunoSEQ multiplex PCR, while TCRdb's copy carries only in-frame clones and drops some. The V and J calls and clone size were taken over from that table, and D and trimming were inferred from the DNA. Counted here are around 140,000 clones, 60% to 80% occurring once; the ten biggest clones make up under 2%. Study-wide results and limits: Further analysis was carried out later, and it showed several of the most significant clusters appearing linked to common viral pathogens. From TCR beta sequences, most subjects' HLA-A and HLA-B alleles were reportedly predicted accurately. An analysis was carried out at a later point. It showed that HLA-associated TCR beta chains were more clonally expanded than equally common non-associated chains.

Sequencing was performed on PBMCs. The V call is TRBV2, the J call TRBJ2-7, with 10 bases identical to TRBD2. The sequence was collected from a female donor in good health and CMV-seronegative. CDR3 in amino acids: CASSEGYNGLADPSYEQYF. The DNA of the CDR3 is TGTGCCAGCAGTGAAGGTTATAACGGACTAGCGGATCCCTCCTACGAGCAGTACTTC.